A selection of T cell receptor beta chains follows, all from one sample in a study of breast tumors, draining lymph nodes, adjacent tissues. TCRdb redid the calling of the multiplex PCR reads with MiXCR, one entry per CDR3 protein. The sample yields 200,000 to 300,000 distinct CDR3 sequences, around 30% seen once. The specimen was axillary lymph node tissue. The receptors here all came from a female donor with breast cancer. Some clones in this sample may be carry-over from other donors' samples. The CDR3 runs from the conserved cysteine through the conserved F or W.

v_gene	j_gene	len	CDR3aa
TRBV4-3	TRBJ2-7	15	CASSQKREGSYEQYF
TRBV5-1	TRBJ2-5	14	CASSLAGVKETQYF
TRBV15	TRBJ2-3	21	CATSQPESLFGLAGGSDTQYF
TRBV9	TRBJ2-1	18	CASSSSGLAGYSYNEQFF
TRBV6-2/TRBV6-3	TRBJ2-7	13	CASMPRVFHEQHF
TRBV29-1	TRBJ2-7	14	CSVVNRDRAYEQYF
TRBV7-3	TRBJ2-6	16	CASSLGQGSGANVLTF
TRBV3-1	TRBJ1-2	14	CASTLQGRGHGYTF
TRBV7-2	TRBJ2-6	15	CASSTWRGGANVLTF
TRBV7-9	TRBJ1-3	16	CASSPGTGGSGNTIYF
TRBV6-1	TRBJ2-7	15	CASSELPGQSYEQYF
TRBV2	TRBJ2-7	14	CASSGGTGDAEQYF
TRBV20-1	TRBJ2-7	13	CSARGPNTYEQYF
TRBV5-1	TRBJ2-5	12	CASSLKRETQYF
TRBV7-2	TRBJ2-7	17	CASSLSGRDRDPFEQYF
TRBV20-1	TRBJ1-5	14	CSAGLGNGNQPQHF
TRBV5-5	TRBJ1-6	15	CASSVTGIDNSPLHF
TRBV7-9	TRBJ2-7	14	CASSLGSSGTSQYF
TRBV12-3/TRBV12-4	TRBJ1-2	15	CASRKNRDRGNGHTF
TRBV25-1	TRBJ2-5	14	CASSEFAGEETQYF
TRBV6-2/TRBV6-3	TRBJ2-1	16	CASRYSPGLRSNEQFF
TRBV7-9	TRBJ1-4	12	CAEAATNEKLFF
TRBV5-5	TRBJ2-7	13	CASSFTSSYEQYF
TRBV7-7	TRBJ2-2	17	CVKNRRLAGWSVGELFF
TRBV10-2	TRBJ1-2	15	CASSEATGKYYGYTF
TRBV28	TRBJ2-7	14	CASSAGLGSYEQYF
TRBV29-1	TRBJ2-7	13	CSQRWDGPYEQYF
TRBV20-1	TRBJ2-7	16	CSARDGRVGSAYEQYF
TRBV7-2	TRBJ1-4	16	CASSLSPGRSNEKLFF
TRBV20-1	TRBJ2-7	12	CSDQPGTYEQYF
TRBV6-2/TRBV6-3	TRBJ1-1	13	CASRNQGATEAFF
TRBV6-2/TRBV6-3	TRBJ2-7	15	CASSYSYRGSGEQYF
TRBV2	TRBJ2-7	14	CASSNGLAVYEQYF
TRBV7-9	TRBJ2-7	15	CASSLDVYPDYEQYF
TRBV5-6	TRBJ2-7	13	CASSQGESYEQYF
TRBV6-4	TRBJ2-7	14	CASRLAGGPYEQYF
TRBV20-1	TRBJ2-1	14	CSAPVEGSYNEQFF
TRBV16	TRBJ1-2	12	CASSQFNYGYTF
TRBV10-1	TRBJ2-3	15	CASSESDSGSGTQYF
TRBV20-1	TRBJ2-2	18	CSAREGLAGERNTGELFF
TRBV29-1	TRBJ1-1	14	CSVPGGPFDAEAFF
TRBV19	TRBJ1-2	14	CASSIAMGGPGYTF